The 23 T cell receptor beta chains below come from one sample, sequenced in a study of T cell repertoires in cytomegalovirus infection (dated by TCRdb to the late 2010s). Antigen specificity for these receptors is unknown. Sequenced on an Illumina HiSeq 1500. The public sequencing data were trimmed at Q25 with fastp and processed into clonotypes with MiXCR by TCRdb, which kept only in-frame beta chains. All rows with the same CDR3 protein become a single entry with the most common DNA and genes. The sample table holds under 500,000 distinct CDR3 sequences, of which more than 40% were seen once. The leading ten clones occupy approximately 40% of the sample. In the paper's terms, the treatment or condition label means: in vitro stimulation with specific CMV peptide epitopes to enrich CMV-specific T cells. This specimen consisted of cultured PBMCs, obtained from culture after CMV antigen stimulation. All receptors come from a human donor in good health (CMV status not recorded). Some clones in this sample may be carry-over from other donors' samples.

This clonotype turned up a few times. This chain uses TRBV12-3 or TRBV12-4 with TRBJ2-1, with TRBD2 identical over 12 bases. The length of the CDR3 is 15 residues. V lost 7 bases, J lost 10 bases, and 11 bases stayed unmatched. As DNA, the CDR3 is TGTGCCAGCACCTTCAGACTAGCGGGAGTGGGGGAGCAGTTCTTC. Residues: CASTFRLAGVGEQFF.

This clonotype was seen ten or more times. The V call is TRBV28, the J call TRBJ1-1; D ambiguous. The V end lost 2 bases, the J end lost 1 base, and 5 bases lay between the germline ends. The CDR3 runs to 13 residues. From germline, CDR1 is MDHEN and CDR2 SYDVKM. The CDR3 nucleotides are TGTGCCAGCAGTTTACCGGGGAACACTGAAGCTTTCTTT. Encoded protein: CASSLPGNTEAFF.

This sequence joins TRBV20-1 and TRBJ2-3; 10 bases agree with TRBD2. Germline V lookup: CDR1 DFQATT, CDR2 SNEGSKA (reference sequence). V shed 1 base, J shed 4 bases, and the junction held 8 bases outside the gene matches. This CDR3 has 16 amino acids. The CDR3 bases are TGCAGTGCTAGAGGGGCAGCGGGGGGGGGCGCAGATACGCAGTATTTT. Amino acid sequence: CSARGAAGGGADTQYF.

The chain is built from TRBV19 and TRBJ2-1; weak D call: TRBD1 (6 bases). The CDR3 extends over 14 amino acids. Germline CDR1 LNHDA, CDR2 SQIVND (reference sequence). Trimming removed 7 bases at V and 3 bases at J, with 13 bases between. Written as DNA, the CDR3 is TGTGCCAGTAAGCCGGGACAATACTACAATGAGCAGTTCTTC. The encoded protein is CASKPGQYYNEQFF.

This clonotype was recorded a few times. This rearrangement joins TRBV7-8 to TRBJ2-5; 9 nucleotides agree with TRBD2. The germline CDR1 and CDR2 sequences are SGHVS and FQNEAQ. The CDR3 is 18 residues long. V trimming: 2 bases; J trimming: 4 bases; junction bases outside the gene matches: 14. CDR3 protein: CASSLWVGTSGSGETQYF. Written as DNA, the CDR3 is TGTGCCAGCAGCTTATGGGTCGGTACTAGCGGGTCTGGAGAGACCCAGTACTTC. The full variable domain, its missing parts supplied by reference TRBV7-8 and TRBJ2-5, is GAGVSQSPRYKVAKRGQDVALRCDPISGHVSLFWYQQALGQGPEFLTYFQNEAQLDKSGLPSDRFFAERPEGSVSTLKIQRTQQEDSAVYLCASSLWVGTSGSGETQYFGPGTRLLVL.

This chain joins TRBV7-2 and TRBJ1-3; D may be TRBD1 (5 bases). There are 14 residues in the CDR3. The V end lost 5 bases, the J end lost 0 bases, and 8 bases lay between the germline ends. Germline-derived CDR1 and CDR2 are SGHTA and FQGNSA. The CDR3 is CASSPGTSGNTIYF. For the CDR3, the DNA is TGTGCCAGCAGCCCCGGGACCTCTGGAAACACCATATATTTT.

CDR3 in amino acids: CSARDYLIGDRGLEQYF. Here the CDR3 DNA reads TGCAGTGCTAGAGATTATTTAATCGGTGACAGGGGTCTCGAGCAGTACTTC. J is TRBJ2-7 and V is TRBV20-1; 8 bases are shared with TRBD1. Germline loops: CDR1 DFQATT, CDR2 SNEGSKA (reference sequence). With 0 bases clipped from V and 6 bases from J, the junction kept 16 bases outside the gene matches. The CDR3 is 17 amino acids.

The chain employs TRBV18 and TRBJ2-3; D is undetermined. From germline, CDR1 is KGHSH and CDR2 LQKENI. This CDR3 has 11 residues. The ends were cut back, 3 bases at V and 8 bases at J, with 6 bases in the middle. The CDR3 DNA follows: TGTGCCAGCTCACCGCGCGTTACGCAGTATTTT. Translating gives CASSPRVTQYF.

A few counts support this clonotype. J is TRBJ2-1 and V is TRBV6-2 or TRBV6-3, with TRBD2 identical over 11 bases. The V gene end was trimmed by 5 bases and the J gene end by 4 bases; junction bases not matched to a gene: 7. Germline loops: CDR1 MNHEY, CDR2 SVGEGT. CDR3 length: 16 residues. The chain's CDR3 is CASSQTSGNPYNEQFF. CDR3 nucleotides: TGTGCCAGCAGTCAGACTAGCGGGAATCCATACAATGAGCAGTTCTTC.

The rearrangement uses TRBV6-2 or TRBV6-3 and TRBJ2-6; unclear D gene. Germline CDR1 MNHEY, CDR2 SVGEGT. This CDR3 has 15 residues. With 2 bases removed from V and 0 bases from J, the gap between germline ends came to 5 bases. Here the CDR3 DNA reads TGTGCCAGCAGTTACCCGAGCTCTGGGGCCAACGTCCTGACTTTC. Its translation is CASSYPSSGANVLTF.

The chain uses TRBV6-1 and TRBJ1-1; D unclear. Germline CDR1 and CDR2: MNHNS and SASEGT. V lost 2 bases and J lost 6, with 7 bases in between. The CDR3 loop spans 12 amino acids. CDR3 bases: TGTGCCAGCAGTGAATCGACCTCTGAAGCTTTCTTT. It yields the protein CASSESTSEAFF.

V usage is TRBV6-1 and J usage is TRBJ1-5; D remains unclear. Trimming cost V 1 base and J 0 bases, with 10 bases left between them. This CDR3 is built from 16 residues. CDR1 is MNHNS, CDR2 SASEGT, per germline. For the CDR3, the DNA is TGTGCCAGCAGTGAAGAAAAGGTCTATAGCAATCAGCCCCAGCATTTT. It codes for CASSEEKVYSNQPQHF.

The rearrangement joins TRBV27 to TRBJ2-1; D is perhaps TRBD1 (6 bases). From germline, CDR1 is MNHEY and CDR2 SMNVEV (reference sequence). V gave up 6 bases and J gave up 1 base, with 16 bases separating them. CDR3 size: 16 residues. The CDR3 sequence is CASRPTLDRSYNEQFF. The CDR3, as DNA: TGTGCCAGCAGACCAACCCTAGACAGGTCCTACAATGAGCAGTTCTTC.

This chain joins TRBV4-1 and TRBJ2-6; D may be TRBD2 (6 bases). Germline-derived CDR1 and CDR2 are MGHRA and YSYEKL. V lost 0 bases and J lost 3, with 12 bases in between. The CDR3 totals 17 residues. The DNA for the CDR3 is TGCGCCAGCAGCCAAGACTCTGGGGGGAATGGGGCCAACGTCCTGACTTTC. It translates to CASSQDSGGNGANVLTF.

This sequence joins TRBV9 and TRBJ1-5, with 8 bases identical to TRBD1. Germline trimming cut 0 bases from V and 5 bases from J; bases unmatched to any gene: 13. Germline CDR1 reads SGDLS; CDR2 reads YYNGEE. The CDR3 runs to 18 residues. The CDR3 DNA is TGTGCCAGCAGCGTAGGACCCGGGACAGGAGACTCCTATCAGCCCCAGCATTTT. It specifies CASSVGPGTGDSYQPQHF. The whole variable domain, filled in from reference TRBV9 and TRBJ1-5, reads DSGVTQTPKHLITATGQRVTLRCSPRSGDLSVYWYQQSLDQGLQFLIQYYNGEERAKGNILERFSAQQFPDLHSELNLSSLELGDSALYFCASSVGPGTGDSYQPQHFGDGTRLSIL.

This clonotype was seen ten or more times. The chain has TRBV7-2 and TRBJ1-2; D is ambiguous. V was shortened by 5 bases and J by 4 bases, with 8 bases between the two germline ends. CDR1 is SGHTA and CDR2 is FQGNSA in the germline V gene. The CDR3 extends over 12 amino acids. CDR3 loop: CASSLGFYGYTF. CDR3 DNA sequence: TGTGCCAGCAGCCTCGGCTTCTATGGCTACACCTTC. The whole variable domain, filled in from reference TRBV7-2 and TRBJ1-2, reads GAGVSQSPSNKVTEKGKDVELRCDPISGHTALYWYRQSLGQGLEFLIYFQGNSAPDKSGLPSDRFSAERTGGSVSTLTIQRTQQEDSAVYLCASSLGFYGYTFGSGTRLTVV.

CDR3 protein: CASREETAYEQYF. For the CDR3, the DNA is TGTGCCAGCAGGGAGGAGACAGCCTACGAGCAGTACTTC. J is TRBJ2-7 and V is TRBV7-8, with D perhaps matching TRBD1 or TRBD2 (5 bases each). V was pared by 6 bases and J by 2 bases, with 11 bases between. CDR1 SGHVS and CDR2 FQNEAQ come from the germline V gene. The CDR3 has 13 amino acids.

V gene TRBV12-3 or TRBV12-4 combines with J gene TRBJ2-1; no firm D call. V gave up 8 bases and J gave up 0 bases, with 23 bases separating them. The CDR3 contains 18 residues. The chain's CDR3 is CASGLSSRRASSYNEQFF. The CDR3 DNA reads TGTGCCAGCGGGCTAAGTAGCCGACGGGCAAGCTCCTACAATGAGCAGTTCTTC.

V usage is TRBV27 and J usage is TRBJ2-7; D is possibly TRBD2 (5 bases). The CDR3 extends over 15 amino acids. Trimming cost V 0 bases and J 4 bases, with 13 bases left between them. Germline lookup yields CDR1 MNHEY and CDR2 SMNVEV (reference sequence). CDR3 sequence reads: CASSLSVTGGYEQYF. In DNA, the CDR3 is TGTGCCAGCAGTTTATCGGTGACCGGCGGGTACGAGCAGTACTTC.

The genes are TRBV6-2 or TRBV6-3 and TRBJ2-7; possibly TRBD1 for D (6 bases). V was clipped by 7 bases and J by 5 bases, with 15 bases between them. The CDR3 runs 13 residues. The germline CDR1 and CDR2 sequences are MNHEY and SVGEGT. The CDR3 DNA is TGTGCCAGCACTCTCGACAGGCTCCACGAGCAGTACTTC. Its translation is CASTLDRLHEQYF.

This chain joins TRBV19 and TRBJ2-2; D call uncertain. Trimming cost V 7 bases and J 6 bases, with 12 bases left between them. Germline V gene data show CDR1 as LNHDA and CDR2 as SQIVND (reference sequence). This CDR3 is 13 amino acids long. The CDR3 loop reads CASMARRPGELFF. CDR3 bases: TGTGCCAGTATGGCTAGAAGGCCCGGGGAGCTGTTTTTT.

The chain's CDR3 is CASSFDLSGGQYF. As DNA, the CDR3 is TGTGCCAGCAGCTTCGACCTCTCGGGGGGGCAGTACTTC. The chain joins TRBV7-2 to TRBJ2-5; 8 positions match TRBD2. There are 13 residues in the CDR3. Germline V gives CDR1 SGHTA, CDR2 FQGNSA. Trimming took 3 bases from V and 11 from J; bases not matched to a gene: 8.

This clonotype was found a few times. The chain links TRBV7-2 to TRBJ2-7; TRBD1 matches at 10 bases. The CDR3 has 14 residues. The germline gives CDR1 SGHTA, CDR2 FQGNSA. Losses at the gene ends were 5 bases for V and 6 bases for J; bases not matched to a gene: 7. In nucleotides, the CDR3 is TGTGCCAGCAGCACCGGACAGGGGGGGGGCGAGCAGTACTTC. Translating gives CASSTGQGGGEQYF.